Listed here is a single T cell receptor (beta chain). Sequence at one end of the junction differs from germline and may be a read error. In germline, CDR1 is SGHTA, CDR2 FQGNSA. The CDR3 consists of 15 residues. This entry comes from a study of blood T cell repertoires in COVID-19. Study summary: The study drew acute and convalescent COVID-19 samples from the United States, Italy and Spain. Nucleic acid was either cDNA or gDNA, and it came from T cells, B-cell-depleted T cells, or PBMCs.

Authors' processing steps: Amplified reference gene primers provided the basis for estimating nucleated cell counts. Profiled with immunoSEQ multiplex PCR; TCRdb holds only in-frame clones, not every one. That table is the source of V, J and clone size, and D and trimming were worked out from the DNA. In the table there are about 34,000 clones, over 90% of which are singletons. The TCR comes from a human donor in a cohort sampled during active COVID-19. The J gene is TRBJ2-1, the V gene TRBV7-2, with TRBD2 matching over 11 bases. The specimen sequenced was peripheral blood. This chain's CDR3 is CASSLAGGGGNEQFF. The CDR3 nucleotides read TGTGCCAGCAGCCTAGCGGGAGGCGGAGGGAATGAGCAGTTCTTC. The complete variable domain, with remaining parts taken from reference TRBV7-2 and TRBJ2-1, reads GAGVSQSPSNKVTEKGKDVELRCDPISGHTALYWYRQSLGQGLEFLIYFQGNSAPDKSGLPSDRFSAERTGGSVSTLTIQRTQQEDSAVYLCASSLAGGGGNEQFFGPGTRLTVL.